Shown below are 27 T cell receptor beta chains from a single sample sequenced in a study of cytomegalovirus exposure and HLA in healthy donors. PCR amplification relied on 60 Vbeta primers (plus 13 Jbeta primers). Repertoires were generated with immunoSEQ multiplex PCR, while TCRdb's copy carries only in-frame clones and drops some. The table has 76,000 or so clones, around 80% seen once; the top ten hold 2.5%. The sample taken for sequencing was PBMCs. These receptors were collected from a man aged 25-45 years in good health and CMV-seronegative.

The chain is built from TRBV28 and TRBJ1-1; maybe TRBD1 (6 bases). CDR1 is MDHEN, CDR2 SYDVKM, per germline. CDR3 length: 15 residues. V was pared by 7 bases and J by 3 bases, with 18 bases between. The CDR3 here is CASNPRGGLHTEAFF. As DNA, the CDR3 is TGTGCCAGCAACCCTCGGGGGGGGCTTCACACTGAAGCTTTCTTT. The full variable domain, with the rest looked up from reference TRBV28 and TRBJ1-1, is DVKVTQSSRYLVKRTGEKVFLECVQDMDHENMFWYRQDPGLGLRLIYFSYDVKMKEKGDIPEGYSVSREKKERFSLILESASTNQTSMYLCASNPRGGLHTEAFFGQGTRLTVV.

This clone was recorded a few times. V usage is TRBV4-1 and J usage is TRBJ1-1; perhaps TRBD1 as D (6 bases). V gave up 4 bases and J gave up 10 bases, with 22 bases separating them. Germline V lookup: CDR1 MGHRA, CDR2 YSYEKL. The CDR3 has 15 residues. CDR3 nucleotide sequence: TGCGCCAGCAGCCCAACGATACTCCAGGGGATTGGAGCTTTCTTT. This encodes CASSPTILQGIGAFF.

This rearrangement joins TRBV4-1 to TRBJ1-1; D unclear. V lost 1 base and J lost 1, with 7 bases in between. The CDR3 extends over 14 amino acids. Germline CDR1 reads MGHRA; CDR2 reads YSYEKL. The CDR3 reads CASSQGAGNTEAFF. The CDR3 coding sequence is TGCGCCAGCAGCCAAGGGGCGGGGAACACTGAAGCTTTCTTT.

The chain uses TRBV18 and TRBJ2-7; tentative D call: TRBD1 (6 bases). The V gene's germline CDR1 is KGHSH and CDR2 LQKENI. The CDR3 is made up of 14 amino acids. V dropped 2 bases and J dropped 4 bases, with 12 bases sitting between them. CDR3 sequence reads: CASSPTGTLYEQYF. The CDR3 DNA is TGTGCCAGCTCACCAACCGGGACACTTTACGAGCAGTACTTC.

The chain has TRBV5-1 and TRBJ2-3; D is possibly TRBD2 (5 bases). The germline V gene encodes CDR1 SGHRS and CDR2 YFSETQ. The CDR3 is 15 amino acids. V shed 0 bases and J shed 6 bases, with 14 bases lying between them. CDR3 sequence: CASSLVGEGADTQYF. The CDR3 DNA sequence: TGCGCCAGCAGCTTGGTCGGAGAGGGAGCGGATACGCAGTATTTT.

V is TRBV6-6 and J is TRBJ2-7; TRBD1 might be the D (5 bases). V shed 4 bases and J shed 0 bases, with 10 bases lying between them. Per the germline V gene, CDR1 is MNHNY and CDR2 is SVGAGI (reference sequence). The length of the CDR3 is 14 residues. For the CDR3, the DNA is TGTGCCAGCAGTTCCACGACAGCCTCCTACGAGCAGTACTTC. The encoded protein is CASSSTTASYEQYF.

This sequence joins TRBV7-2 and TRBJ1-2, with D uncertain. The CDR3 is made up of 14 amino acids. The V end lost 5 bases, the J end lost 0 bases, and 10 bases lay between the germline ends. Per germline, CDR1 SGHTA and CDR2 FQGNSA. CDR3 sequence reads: CASSPTGANYGYTF. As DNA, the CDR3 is TGTGCCAGCAGCCCGACCGGAGCTAACTATGGCTACACCTTC.

The CDR3 DNA reads TGCGCCAGCAGTGAGGCGGGAGGGCTTTCGTTCACAGATACGCAGTATTTT. Translated, it gives CASSEAGGLSFTDTQYF. The chain carries TRBV10-1 and TRBJ2-3; 9 nucleotides line up with TRBD2. The CDR3 runs to 17 residues. Germline V gives CDR1 WNHNN, CDR2 SYGVQD (reference sequence). V was clipped by 2 bases and J by 2 bases; unmatched bases: 8.

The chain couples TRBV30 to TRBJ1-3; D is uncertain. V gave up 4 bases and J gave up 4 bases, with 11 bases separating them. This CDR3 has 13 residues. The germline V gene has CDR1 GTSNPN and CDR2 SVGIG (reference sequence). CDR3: CAWNYGLGNTIYF. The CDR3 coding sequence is TGTGCCTGGAACTACGGCCTCGGAAACACCATATATTTT.

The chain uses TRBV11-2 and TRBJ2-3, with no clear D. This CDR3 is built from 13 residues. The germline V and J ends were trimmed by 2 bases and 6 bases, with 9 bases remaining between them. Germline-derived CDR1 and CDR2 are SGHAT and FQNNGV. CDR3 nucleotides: TGTGCCAGCAGCTTATTCAAGGAGGATACGCAGTATTTT. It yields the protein CASSLFKEDTQYF.

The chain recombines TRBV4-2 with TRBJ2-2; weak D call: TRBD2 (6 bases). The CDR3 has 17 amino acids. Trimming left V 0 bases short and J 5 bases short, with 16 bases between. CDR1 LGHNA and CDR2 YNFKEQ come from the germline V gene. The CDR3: CASSQDTGAGNTGELFF. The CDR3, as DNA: TGTGCCAGCAGCCAAGATACGGGCGCGGGAAATACCGGGGAGCTGTTTTTT.

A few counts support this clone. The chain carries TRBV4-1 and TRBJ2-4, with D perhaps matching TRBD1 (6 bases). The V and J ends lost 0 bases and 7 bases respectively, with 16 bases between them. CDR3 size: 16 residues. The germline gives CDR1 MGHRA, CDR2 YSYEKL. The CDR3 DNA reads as TGCGCCAGCAGCCAAGAAGGGGGTGGTATGGGGAACATTCAGTACTTC. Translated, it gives CASSQEGGGMGNIQYF.

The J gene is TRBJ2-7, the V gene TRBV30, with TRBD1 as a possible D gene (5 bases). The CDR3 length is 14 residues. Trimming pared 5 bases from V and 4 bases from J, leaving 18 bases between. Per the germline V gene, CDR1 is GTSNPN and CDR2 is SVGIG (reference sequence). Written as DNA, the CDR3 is TGTGCCTGGGGGGCAGACAACAGACAATACGAGCAGTACTTC. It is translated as CAWGADNRQYEQYF.

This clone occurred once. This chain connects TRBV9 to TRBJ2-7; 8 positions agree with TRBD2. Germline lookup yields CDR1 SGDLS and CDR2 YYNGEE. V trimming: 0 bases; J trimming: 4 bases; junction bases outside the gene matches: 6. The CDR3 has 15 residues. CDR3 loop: CASSVAQTSGYEQYF. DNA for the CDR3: TGTGCCAGCAGCGTAGCTCAAACTAGCGGTTACGAGCAGTACTTC.

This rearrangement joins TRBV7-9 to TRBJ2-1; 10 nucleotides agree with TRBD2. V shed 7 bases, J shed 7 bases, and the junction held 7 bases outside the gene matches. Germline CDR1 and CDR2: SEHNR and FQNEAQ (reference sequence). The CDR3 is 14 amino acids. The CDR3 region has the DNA TGTGCCAGCAACCAAGCGGGAGGGCCTAATGAGCAGTTCTTC. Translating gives CASNQAGGPNEQFF.

CDR3 sequence (DNA): TGTGCCATCAGTGAGCAATGGGCGAACACTGAAGCTTTCTTT. The encoded protein is CAISEQWANTEAFF. J is TRBJ1-1 and V is TRBV10-3; D not certain. V lost 2 bases to trimming and J lost 1 base, with 8 bases between them. CDR3 length: 14 residues. Germline V lookup: CDR1 ENHRY, CDR2 SYGVKD.

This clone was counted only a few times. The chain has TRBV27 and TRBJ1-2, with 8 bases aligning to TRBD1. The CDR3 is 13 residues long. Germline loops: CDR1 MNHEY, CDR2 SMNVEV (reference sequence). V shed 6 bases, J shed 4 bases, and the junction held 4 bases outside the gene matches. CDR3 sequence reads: CASRSDRGYGYTF. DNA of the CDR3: TGTGCCAGCAGGTCCGACAGGGGCTATGGCTACACCTTC.

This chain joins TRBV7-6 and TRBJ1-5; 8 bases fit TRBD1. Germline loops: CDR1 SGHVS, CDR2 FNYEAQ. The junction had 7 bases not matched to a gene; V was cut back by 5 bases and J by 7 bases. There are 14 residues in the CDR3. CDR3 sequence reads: CASSPTGEFQPQHF. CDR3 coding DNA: TGTGCCAGCAGCCCGACAGGGGAATTCCAGCCCCAGCATTTT.

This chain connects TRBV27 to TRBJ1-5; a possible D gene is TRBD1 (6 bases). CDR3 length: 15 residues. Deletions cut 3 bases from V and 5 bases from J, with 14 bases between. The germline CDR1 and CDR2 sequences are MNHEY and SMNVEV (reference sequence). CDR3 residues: CASSLRGNRDQPQHF. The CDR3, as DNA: TGTGCCAGCAGTTTGAGGGGGAATAGGGATCAGCCCCAGCATTTT.

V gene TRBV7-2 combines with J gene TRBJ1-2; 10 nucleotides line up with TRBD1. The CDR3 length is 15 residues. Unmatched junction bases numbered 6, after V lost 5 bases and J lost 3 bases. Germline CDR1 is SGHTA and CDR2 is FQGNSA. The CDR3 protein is CASSGGTGEDYGYTF. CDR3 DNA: TGTGCCAGCAGCGGGGGGACAGGGGAAGACTATGGCTACACCTTC.

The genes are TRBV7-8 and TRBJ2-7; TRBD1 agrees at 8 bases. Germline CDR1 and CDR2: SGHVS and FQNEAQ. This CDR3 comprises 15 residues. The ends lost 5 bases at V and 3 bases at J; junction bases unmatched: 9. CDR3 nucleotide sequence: TGTGCCAGCAGCCTTGACAGGGGAGGTTACTACGAGCAGTACTTC. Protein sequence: CASSLDRGGYYEQYF. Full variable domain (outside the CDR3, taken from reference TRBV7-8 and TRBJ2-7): GAGVSQSPRYKVAKRGQDVALRCDPISGHVSLFWYQQALGQGPEFLTYFQNEAQLDKSGLPSDRFFAERPEGSVSTLKIQRTQQEDSAVYLCASSLDRGGYYEQYFGPGTRLTVT.

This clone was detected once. The CDR3 DNA follows: TGTGCCAGCAGCGAAGGGGGCACAGATACGCAGTATTTT. As protein: CASSEGGTDTQYF. The rearrangement uses TRBV7-6 and TRBJ2-3, with D maybe TRBD1 (5 bases). The germline gives CDR1 SGHVS, CDR2 FNYEAQ. The CDR3 is 13 residues long. V was trimmed by 5 bases and J by 1 base, leaving 7 bases between them.

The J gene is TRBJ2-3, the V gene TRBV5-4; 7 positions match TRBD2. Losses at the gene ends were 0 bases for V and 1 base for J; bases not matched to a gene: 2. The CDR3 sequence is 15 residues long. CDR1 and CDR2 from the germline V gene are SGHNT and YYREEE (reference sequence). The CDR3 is CASSLAGGGTDTQYF. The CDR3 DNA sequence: TGTGCCAGCAGCTTGGCTGGGGGGGGCACAGATACGCAGTATTTT.

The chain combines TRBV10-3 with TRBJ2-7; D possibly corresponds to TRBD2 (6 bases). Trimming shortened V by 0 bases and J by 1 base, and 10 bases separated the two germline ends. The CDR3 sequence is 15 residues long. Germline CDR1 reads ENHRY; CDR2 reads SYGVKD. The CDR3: CAISESREVSYEQYF. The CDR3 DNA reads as TGTGCCATCAGTGAGTCGAGGGAGGTATCCTACGAGCAGTACTTC.

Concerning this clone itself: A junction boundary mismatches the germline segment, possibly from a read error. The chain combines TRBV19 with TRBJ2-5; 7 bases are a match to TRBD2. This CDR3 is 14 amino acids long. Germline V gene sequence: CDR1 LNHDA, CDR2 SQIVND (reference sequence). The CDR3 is CASSTVPGGEAQYF. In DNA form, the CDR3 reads TGTGCCAGTAGTACGGTCCCGGGGGGAGAGGCCCAGTACTTC.

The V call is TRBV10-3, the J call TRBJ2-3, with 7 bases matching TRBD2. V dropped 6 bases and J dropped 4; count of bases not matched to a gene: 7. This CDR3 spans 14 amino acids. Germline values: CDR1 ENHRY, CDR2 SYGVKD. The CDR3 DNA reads TGTGCCATCAGGGGAGCGGGGCGCTCAGATACGCAGTATTTT. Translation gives CAIRGAGRSDTQYF.

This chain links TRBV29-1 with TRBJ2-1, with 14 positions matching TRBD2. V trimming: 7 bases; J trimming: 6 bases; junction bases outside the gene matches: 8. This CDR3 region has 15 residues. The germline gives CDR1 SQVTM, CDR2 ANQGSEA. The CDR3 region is CSADRLAGGFNEQFF. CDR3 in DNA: TGCAGCGCCGACAGACTAGCGGGAGGGTTCAATGAGCAGTTCTTC.